This T cell receptor (beta chain) was profiled in a study of cytomegalovirus exposure and HLA in healthy donors. A remark on this clone: What it binds is unknown.

The CDR3 spans 13 residues. V was pared by 6 bases and J by 0 bases, with 8 bases between. CDR1 and CDR2 (germline): LNHDA, SQIVND (reference sequence). General study results and limits: Several of the most significant clusters appeared, in a later analysis, to be linked to common viral pathogens. The authors later found most CMV-associated TCR beta chains appeared HLA-restricted. Most TCR sequences were seen very rarely across donors, but some public TCRs occurred in many.

Primers for the PCR totalled 60 Vbeta and 13 Jbeta. Data came from immunoSEQ multiplex PCR; TCRdb stores just in-frame clones and leaves some out. The sample lists 90,000 or so clones, almost 80% occurring once. The V gene is TRBV19, the J gene TRBJ1-1; D gene ambiguous. The TCR comes from a female donor in good health and CMV-seronegative. Sequenced material: PBMCs. The CDR3 reads CASRPVLNTEAFF. The CDR3 coding sequence is TGTGCCAGTAGACCAGTCTTGAACACTGAAGCTTTCTTT.